The source of this T cell receptor (beta chain) is a study of T-cell reconstitution after alpha-beta-depleted transplantation in children. Findings and caveats of the study: T-cell counts and diversity at one year following transplant were attributed mainly to newly produced T cells. Recipient T cells and thymic progenitors that survived were the source of the high TCRbeta diversity seen at day 60 in some patients. The origin of alpha-beta T cells about two months after transplant was reportedly several hundred expanded graft clones.

In its sample, this clonotype was seen many times. Its target is unknown. The germline V gene has CDR1 LNHNV and CDR2 YYDKDF (reference sequence). V dropped 8 bases and J dropped 3; count of bases not matched to a gene: 13. The CDR3 has 16 amino acids. Unique molecular identifiers were used in preparing the TCRbeta library. TCRdb recomputed calls from the PCR reads with MiXCR, one row per CDR3 protein. Of around 31,000 distinct CDR3 sequences in the sample, 5% to 7.5% were seen once. The chain employs TRBV15 and TRBJ2-3, with TRBD2 matching over 8 bases. This TCR was sampled from a child younger than two who had a stem cell transplant for acute myeloid leukemia, so the T cells may come from the graft donor. The sequenced sample was peripheral blood, obtained 60 days after TCRalphabeta/CD19-depleted stem cell transplant. The CDR3 loop is CATRGGPYQMTDTQYF. Written as DNA, the CDR3 is TGTGCCACCCGCGGGGGGCCCTACCAGATGACAGATACGCAGTATTTT.